Presented here are 13 T cell receptor beta chains from one specimen sequenced in a study of blood T cell repertoires in COVID-19. TCRdb keeps only in-frame clones here, not all; method: immunoSEQ multiplex PCR. The sample has fewer than 350,000 clones; 80% to 95% are singletons. The sample comprised PBMCs or T cells enriched from blood (not recorded which). The receptors originated from a man aged 35 to 55 who had been exposed to COVID-19.

The chain links TRBV6-2 or TRBV6-3 to TRBJ2-7; 7 positions match TRBD2. Germline CDR1 MNHEY, CDR2 SVGEGT. This CDR3 region has 16 residues. The V segment lost 6 bases and the J segment 3 bases; nucleotides outside the gene matches: 14. DNA for the CDR3: TGTGCCAGCAGCGGACTAGATGGATCCCGATACTACGAGCAGTACTTC. Encoded protein: CASSGLDGSRYYEQYF.

CDR3 amino acids: CASRSSRYTEAFF. The CDR3, as DNA: TGTGCCAGTCGGAGTTCGCGTTACACTGAAGCTTTCTTT. The rearrangement links TRBV28 to TRBJ1-1; no clear D. V dropped 9 bases and J dropped 3 bases, with 14 bases sitting between them. CDR1 is MDHEN, CDR2 SYDVKM, per germline. The CDR3 spans 13 residues.

The chain joins TRBV18 to TRBJ1-3; 7 bases fit TRBD1. V was pared by 2 bases and J by 0 bases, with 1 base of the junction left unmatched. Looked up from germline, CDR1 is KGHSH and CDR2 is LQKENI. The CDR3 consists of 15 residues. CDR3 DNA sequence: TGTGCCAGCTCACCAGGGACAGTCTCTGGAAACACCATATATTTT. This gives the protein CASSPGTVSGNTIYF.

The chain employs TRBV21-1 and TRBJ2-1; the table names TRBD2, a call not compared with the DNA. TRBV21-1 is deemed a pseudogene. The CDR3 has 16 amino acids. The CDR3 loop reads CASSYSILAGVHEQFF. The CDR3 DNA reads as TGTGCCAGCAGCTACTCGATACTAGCGGGAGTCCATGAGCAGTTCTTC.

The rearrangement joins TRBV14 to TRBJ2-1; 14 bases are a match to TRBD2. The junction had 12 bases not matched to a gene; V was cut back by 1 base and J by 13 bases. This CDR3 region has 17 residues. Germline values: CDR1 SGHDN, CDR2 FVKESK. CDR3 coding DNA: TGTGCCAGCAGCCAAGTGGGGGGGACTAGCGGGAGTCGGGAACAGTTCTTC. Amino acid sequence: CASSQVGGTSGSREQFF.

CDR3 coding DNA: TGTGCCAGCAGTGACGATTTACCTCCGTTACAGGGTAGCAATCAGCCCCAGCATTTT. Encoded protein: CASSDDLPPLQGSNQPQHF. The rearrangement joins TRBV2 to TRBJ1-5, with D perhaps TRBD1 (6 bases). The V end was cut by 3 bases, the J end by 0 bases, with 21 bases between. This CDR3 is built from 19 residues. Germline V gene lookup returns CDR1 SNHLY and CDR2 FYNNEI.

The J gene is TRBJ1-4, the V gene TRBV28, with 8 bases that match TRBD1. The CDR3 is made up of 13 amino acids. J was trimmed by 6 bases and V by 9 bases; bases with no gene match: 6. The germline V gene has CDR1 MDHEN and CDR2 SYDVKM. The CDR3 here is CASRRQGYEKLFF. The CDR3 DNA reads as TGTGCCAGTAGAAGACAGGGGTATGAAAAACTGTTTTTT.

This sequence joins TRBV30 and TRBJ2-7; D may be TRBD1 (5 bases). The germline gives CDR1 GTSNPN, CDR2 SVGIG (reference sequence). The CDR3 totals 15 residues. Trimming pared 4 bases from V and 3 bases from J, leaving 19 bases between. The CDR3 is CAWTQGLIYFYEQYF. DNA for the CDR3: TGTGCCTGGACCCAGGGCCTCATCTATTTCTACGAGCAGTACTTC.

The CDR3 reads CASSRDREISEAFF. The CDR3 DNA reads as TGTGCCAGTAGTCGGGACAGGGAAATCTCTGAAGCTTTCTTT. This chain uses TRBV19 with TRBJ1-1; 9 nucleotides align to TRBD1. The CDR3 is made up of 14 amino acids. The V and J ends lost 5 bases and 6 bases, in that order; junction bases with no gene match: 7. Germline V gene lookup returns CDR1 LNHDA and CDR2 SQIVND (reference sequence).

The chain joins TRBV5-1 to TRBJ1-2, with D tentatively TRBD1 (5 bases). Germline V CDR1 and CDR2: SGHRS, YFSETQ. V lost 2 bases, J lost 3 bases, and 11 bases lay in between. This CDR3 has 14 amino acids. The CDR3 loop is CASSLGGADYGYTF. The CDR3 DNA sequence: TGCGCCAGCAGCTTAGGAGGGGCGGACTATGGCTACACCTTC.

The chain carries TRBV28 and TRBJ2-7; 12 nucleotides agree with TRBD2. From germline, CDR1 is MDHEN and CDR2 SYDVKM. This CDR3 has 22 amino acids. Trimming removed 5 bases from V and 3 bases from J; junction bases left unmatched: 26. CDR3 DNA sequence: TGTGCCAGCAGTCCAGACGGGACTTGGAGTTCTAGCGGGAGGGCCAAAGTCTACGAGCAGTACTTC. It specifies CASSPDGTWSSSGRAKVYEQYF. The complete variable domain, with remaining parts taken from reference TRBV28 and TRBJ2-7, reads DVKVTQSSRYLVKRTGEKVFLECVQDMDHENMFWYRQDPGLGLRLIYFSYDVKMKEKGDIPEGYSVSREKKERFSLILESASTNQTSMYLCASSPDGTWSSSGRAKVYEQYFGPGTRLTVT.

The J gene is TRBJ1-5, the V gene TRBV19, with 8 nucleotides matching TRBD1. Trimming removed 5 bases from V and 2 bases from J; junction bases left unmatched: 17. Germline V CDR1 and CDR2: LNHDA, SQIVND (reference sequence). The CDR3 runs to 19 residues. DNA for the CDR3: TGTGCCAGTAGTCCCCGGACAGGGACCTTCTCGGGCGGCAATCAGCCCCAGCATTTT. As protein: CASSPRTGTFSGGNQPQHF.

This chain uses TRBV12-5 with TRBJ1-4; 9 bases align to TRBD1. CDR3 length equals 15 residues. After removal of 5 bases from V and 10 bases from J, the junction contained 11 bases not matched to a gene. CDR1 LGHNT and CDR2 FRNRAP come from the germline V gene. In nucleotides, the CDR3 is TGTGCTAGTGGTCCCCGGGACAGGGAAGGAGGAAAACTGTTTTTT. As protein: CASGPRDREGGKLFF.